Below are 29 T cell receptor beta chains sequenced from a single sample in a study of blood T cell repertoires in COVID-19. TCRdb keeps only in-frame clones here, not all; method: immunoSEQ multiplex PCR. Of 60,000 to 65,000 clones in the sample, roughly 68% were seen once. The specimen sequenced was peripheral blood. These receptors all stem from an elderly woman with acute or convalescent COVID-19.

V is TRBV28 and J is TRBJ2-5; TRBD2 is a possible D gene (6 bases). CDR3 size: 13 residues. Germline CDR1 is MDHEN and CDR2 is SYDVKM. Trimming removed 8 bases from V and 5 bases from J, with 15 bases in between. The chain's CDR3 is CASSASVKETQYF. The CDR3 bases are TGTGCCAGCTCCGCTAGCGTTAAGGAGACCCAGTACTTC.

The rearrangement links TRBV28 to TRBJ2-3; a weak D match, TRBD2 (6 bases). Germline CDR1 is MDHEN and CDR2 is SYDVKM. The V end was cut by 5 bases, the J end by 0 bases, with 12 bases between. The CDR3 contains 15 residues. The CDR3 DNA reads as TGTGCCAGCAGTCCCCCGGGGGTAAGCACAGATACGCAGTATTTT. This codes for CASSPPGVSTDTQYF.

The genes are TRBV4-2 and TRBJ2-1; 7 nucleotides match TRBD2. The CDR3 spans 17 residues. CDR1 and CDR2 from the germline V gene are LGHNA and YNFKEQ. J gave up 7 bases and V 1 base, and 13 bases lay outside the gene matches. The CDR3 nucleotides are TGTGCCAGCAGCCAAGTTGGGGGAGCGGGAAAGGAGAATGAGCAGTTCTTC. It translates to CASSQVGGAGKENEQFF.

This rearrangement joins TRBV15 to TRBJ2-7, with TRBD1 identical over 9 bases. The CDR3 contains 16 residues. Per the germline V gene, CDR1 is LNHNV and CDR2 is YYDKDF (reference sequence). The J segment lost 3 bases and the V segment lost 0 bases, leaving 6 bases of the junction unmatched. The CDR3, as DNA: TGTGCCACCAGCAGAGATAAGGGACAGGGCAACTACGAGCAGTACTTC. It codes for CATSRDKGQGNYEQYF.

V usage is TRBV27 and J usage is TRBJ2-3; no clear D gene. The CDR3 is made up of 13 amino acids. Germline V CDR1 and CDR2: MNHEY, SMNVEV (reference sequence). Trimming cost V 1 base and J 2 bases, with 4 bases left between them. Written as DNA, the CDR3 is TGTGCCAGCAGTTTATTGGCCACAGATACGCAGTATTTT. Its translation is CASSLLATDTQYF.

The chain couples TRBV28 to TRBJ1-1; D gene ambiguous. The CDR3 consists of 12 residues. CDR1 MDHEN and CDR2 SYDVKM come from the germline V gene. The V and J ends lost 5 bases and 10 bases respectively, with 14 bases between them. CDR3 DNA sequence: TGTGCCAGCAGTCCCCATCCGAGTCGAGCTTTCTTT. Its protein is CASSPHPSRAFF. The variable domain in full, with the rest retrieved from reference TRBV28 and TRBJ1-1, is DVKVTQSSRYLVKRTGEKVFLECVQDMDHENMFWYRQDPGLGLRLIYFSYDVKMKEKGDIPEGYSVSREKKERFSLILESASTNQTSMYLCASSPHPSRAFFGQGTRLTVV.

The rearrangement links TRBV19 to TRBJ1-1; D remains ambiguous. The CDR3 totals 13 residues. Germline-derived CDR1 and CDR2 are LNHDA and SQIVND (reference sequence). Trimming took off 8 bases at V and 1 base at J, with 11 bases between the two ends. CDR3 amino acids: CASGYGRNTEAFF. The CDR3 nucleotides read TGTGCCAGTGGGTACGGGAGGAACACTGAAGCTTTCTTT.

This chain joins TRBV28 and TRBJ2-7, with 8 bases lining up with TRBD1. There are 14 residues in the CDR3. Germline lookup yields CDR1 MDHEN and CDR2 SYDVKM. The V segment lost 5 bases and the J segment 6 bases; nucleotides outside the gene matches: 9. Written as DNA, the CDR3 is TGTGCCAGCAGTCCATGGACAGGGAGCAGCGAGCAGTACTTC. It is translated as CASSPWTGSSEQYF.

The chain recombines TRBV28 with TRBJ2-1; the D gene is possibly TRBD1 (7 bases). This CDR3 comprises 14 residues. Between the trimmed V and J ends, which lost 7 bases and 10 bases, there was a span of 20 bases. Looked up from germline, CDR1 is MDHEN and CDR2 is SYDVKM. This chain's CDR3 is CASTSAGGLKEQFF. In DNA form, the CDR3 reads TGTGCCAGCACCTCCGCAGGGGGGCTCAAGGAGCAGTTCTTC.

This clone was observed a single time. The genes are TRBV5-1 and TRBJ2-1; a possible D gene is TRBD2 (7 bases). CDR3 length: 18 residues. Trimming removed 0 bases from V and 1 base from J, with 17 bases in between. The germline V gene has CDR1 SGHRS and CDR2 YFSETQ. The CDR3 loop reads CASSLDGTLARSYNEQFF. In nucleotides, the CDR3 is TGCGCCAGCAGCTTGGATGGGACACTAGCGCGATCCTACAATGAGCAGTTCTTC.

The genes are TRBV28 and TRBJ1-2; D may be TRBD1 (5 bases). There are 13 residues in the CDR3. Germline CDR1 MDHEN, CDR2 SYDVKM. V was shortened by 2 bases and J by 4 bases, with 8 bases between the two germline ends. CDR3 DNA sequence: TGTGCCAGCAGTTTAGGGGGGAGCTATGGCTACACCTTC. It yields the protein CASSLGGSYGYTF.

J is TRBJ2-3 and V is TRBV29-1, with 11 bases matching TRBD2. V was clipped by 1 base and J by 8 bases; unmatched bases: 8. This CDR3 is built from 15 residues. Germline CDR1 and CDR2: SQVTM and ANQGSEA. The CDR3 nucleotides are TGCAGCGTTGAAGCGCTAGCGGGAGGAGCGGGTACGCAGTATTTT. This gives the protein CSVEALAGGAGTQYF.

This clone occurred once. The V call is TRBV7-2, the J call TRBJ1-3, with TRBD1 matching 10 bases. The CDR3 loop spans 15 amino acids. Germline V lookup: CDR1 SGHTA, CDR2 FQGNSA. V trimming: 3 bases; J trimming: 7 bases; junction bases outside the gene matches: 6. DNA of the CDR3: TGTGCCAGCAGCTTGAACCGACAGGGGGCGAACACCATATATTTT. Its translation is CASSLNRQGANTIYF.

The rearrangement joins TRBV15 to TRBJ1-5, with D possibly matching TRBD1 (6 bases). Trimming took off 4 bases at V and 5 bases at J, with 12 bases between the two ends. CDR3 size: 14 residues. Germline lookup yields CDR1 LNHNV and CDR2 YYDKDF (reference sequence). In nucleotides, the CDR3 is TGTGCCACCAGCATGGTAGACAGGTATCAGCCCCAGCATTTT. It translates to CATSMVDRYQPQHF. Based on the CDR3 plus reference TRBV15 and TRBJ1-5, the full variable domain is DAMVIQNPRYQVTQFGKPVTLSCSQTLNHNVMYWYQQKSSQAPKLLFHYYDKDFNNEADTPDNFQSRRPNTSFCFLDIRSPGLGDTAMYLCATSMVDRYQPQHFGDGTRLSIL.

The rearrangement joins TRBV6-2 or TRBV6-3 to TRBJ2-3, with 8 bases identical to TRBD2. CDR1 is MNHEY and CDR2 is SVGEGT in the germline V gene. V gave up 2 bases and J gave up 5 bases; unmatched junction bases: 9. The CDR3 has 16 residues. The CDR3, as DNA: TGTGCCAGCAGTTACGTCCTAGCGGGCCTTGGAGATACGCAGTATTTT. Translated, it gives CASSYVLAGLGDTQYF.

The chain employs TRBV10-3 and TRBJ2-1; TRBD1 agrees at 9 bases. The V gene's germline CDR1 is ENHRY and CDR2 SYGVKD. The ends lost 2 bases at V and 7 bases at J; junction bases unmatched: 6. The CDR3 runs 15 residues. CDR3 nucleotide sequence: TGTGCCATCAGTGAGATACAGGGGGCCGGTAATGAGCAGTTCTTC. Amino acid sequence: CAISEIQGAGNEQFF.

This clone was recorded only once. The genes are TRBV15 and TRBJ1-5; 9 nucleotides line up with TRBD1. CDR1 and CDR2 (germline): LNHNV, YYDKDF (reference sequence). The junction had 8 bases not matched to a gene; V was cut back by 1 base and J by 7 bases. The CDR3 consists of 16 residues. The CDR3 sequence: CATSRVPTGGGQPQHF. CDR3 DNA sequence: TGTGCCACCAGCAGAGTCCCGACAGGGGGTGGACAGCCCCAGCATTTT.

The V and J genes are TRBV10-3 and TRBJ2-5; 8 bases fit TRBD2. Germline lookup yields CDR1 ENHRY and CDR2 SYGVKD. J lost 5 bases, V lost 4 bases, and 9 bases had no gene match. The CDR3 is made up of 15 amino acids. Here the CDR3 reads CAISGGSGDGETQYF. CDR3 sequence (DNA): TGTGCCATCAGTGGGGGTAGCGGGGACGGGGAGACCCAGTACTTC.

V usage is TRBV15 and J usage is TRBJ2-2; 7 bases line up with TRBD2. The germline V gene encodes CDR1 LNHNV and CDR2 YYDKDF (reference sequence). Unmatched junction bases numbered 9, after V lost 5 bases and J lost 3 bases. This CDR3 is 16 amino acids long. CDR3 sequence reads: CATSWAGRAYTGELFF. As DNA, the CDR3 is TGTGCCACCAGCTGGGCTGGGAGGGCTTACACCGGGGAGCTGTTTTTT.

J is TRBJ1-3 and V is TRBV29-1; 8 bases fit TRBD1. The V and J ends lost 4 bases and 1 base, in that order; junction bases with no gene match: 6. CDR3 length equals 15 residues. Looked up from germline, CDR1 is SQVTM and CDR2 is ANQGSEA. The CDR3, as DNA: TGCAGCGTTGGACGACAGGGGATTTCTGGAAACACCATATATTTT. Translation: CSVGRQGISGNTIYF.

This clone was observed a handful of times. The V call is TRBV7-2, the J call TRBJ2-7, with D unresolved. Germline V gene sequence: CDR1 SGHTA, CDR2 FQGNSA. Trimming cost V 5 bases and J 3 bases, with 26 bases left between them. This CDR3 contains 18 residues. CDR3 nucleotide sequence: TGTGCCAGCAGCCCTTCGAGGAGTCGTGGCCGAACAATCTACGAGCAGTACTTC. It encodes CASSPSRSRGRTIYEQYF.

This chain connects TRBV5-1 to TRBJ2-7, with a weak D call TRBD2 (5 bases). This CDR3 has 14 amino acids. Per the germline V gene, CDR1 is SGHRS and CDR2 is YFSETQ. Deletions cut 3 bases from V and 6 bases from J, with 16 bases between. The CDR3 sequence: CASSSSGSSSEQYF. CDR3 nucleotide sequence: TGCGCCAGCAGCTCGAGCGGAAGTAGCTCCGAGCAGTACTTC.

V usage is TRBV7-9 and J usage is TRBJ2-1; D is possibly TRBD1 (6 bases). This CDR3 contains 13 residues. CDR1 is SEHNR, CDR2 FQNEAQ, per germline (reference sequence). The germline V and J ends were trimmed by 6 bases and 5 bases, with 11 bases remaining between them. The DNA for the CDR3 is TGTGCCAGCAGAATTAGGACAGACAATGAGCAGTTCTTC. This gives the protein CASRIRTDNEQFF.

V usage is TRBV30 and J usage is TRBJ1-5; the match to TRBD1 covers 10 bases. The V segment lost 3 bases and the J segment 5 bases; nucleotides outside the gene matches: 7. The CDR3 totals 15 residues. Looked up from germline, CDR1 is GTSNPN and CDR2 is SVGIG (reference sequence). CDR3 bases: TGTGCCTGGAGCGCGGACAGGGGGTGGGATCAGCCCCAGCATTTT. This sequence encodes CAWSADRGWDQPQHF.

The V and J genes are TRBV4-1 and TRBJ2-2, with D unclear. The V and J ends lost 0 bases and 5 bases respectively, with 10 bases between them. Germline V gene lookup returns CDR1 MGHRA and CDR2 YSYEKL. This CDR3 is 15 amino acids long. Written as DNA, the CDR3 is TGCGCCAGCAGCCAAGAGCCCTCTAGAACCGGGGAGCTGTTTTTT. This translates into CASSQEPSRTGELFF.

The chain carries TRBV28 and TRBJ1-2, with 10 bases fitting TRBD1. The germline V gene encodes CDR1 MDHEN and CDR2 SYDVKM. This CDR3 contains 14 residues. J gave up 4 bases and V 5 bases, and 4 bases lay outside the gene matches. DNA of the CDR3: TGTGCCAGCAGTCCCCGGGACAGGGGCTATGGCTACACCTTC. Protein sequence: CASSPRDRGYGYTF.

The rearrangement links TRBV14 to TRBJ1-2; D possibly corresponds to TRBD1 (5 bases). The germline V gene encodes CDR1 SGHDN and CDR2 FVKESK. This CDR3 has 14 amino acids. V gave up 4 bases and J gave up 8 bases, with 17 bases separating them. In nucleotides, the CDR3 is TGTGCCAGCAGCCGAACCCTTCAGGGTCTGGGCTACACCTTC. Its protein is CASSRTLQGLGYTF.

The rearrangement uses TRBV27 and TRBJ2-5, with 8 positions matching TRBD2. The CDR3 runs 18 residues. The V and J ends lost 6 bases and 1 base, in that order; junction bases with no gene match: 16. Germline V gene lookup returns CDR1 MNHEY and CDR2 SMNVEV (reference sequence). This chain's CDR3 is CASRIAFKRLAGQETQYF. The CDR3 coding sequence is TGTGCCAGCAGGATTGCATTTAAAAGGCTAGCGGGCCAAGAGACCCAGTACTTC.

The chain carries TRBV7-9 and TRBJ2-7, with D tentatively TRBD1 (5 bases). CDR3 length: 12 residues. Trimming left V 2 bases short and J 6 bases short, with 8 bases between. Germline CDR1 reads SEHNR; CDR2 reads FQNEAQ (reference sequence). CDR3 sequence reads: CASSLPRGEQYF. In DNA form, the CDR3 reads TGTGCCAGCAGCTTACCTAGGGGCGAGCAGTACTTC. Complete variable domain (other parts from reference TRBV7-9 and TRBJ2-7): DTGVSQNPRHKITKRGQNVTFRCDPISEHNRLYWYRQTLGQGPEFLTYFQNEAQLEKSRLLSDRFSAERPKGSFSTLEIQRTEQGDSAMYLCASSLPRGEQYFGPGTRLTVT.